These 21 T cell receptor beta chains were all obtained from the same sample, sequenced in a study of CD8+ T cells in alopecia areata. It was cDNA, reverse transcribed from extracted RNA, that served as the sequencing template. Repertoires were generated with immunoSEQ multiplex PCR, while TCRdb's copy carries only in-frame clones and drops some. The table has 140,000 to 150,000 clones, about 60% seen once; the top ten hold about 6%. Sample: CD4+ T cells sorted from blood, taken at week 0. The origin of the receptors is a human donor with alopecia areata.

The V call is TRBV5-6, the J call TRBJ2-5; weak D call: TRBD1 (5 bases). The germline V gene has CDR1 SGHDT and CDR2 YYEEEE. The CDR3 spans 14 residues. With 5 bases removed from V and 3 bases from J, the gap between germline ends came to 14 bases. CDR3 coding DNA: TGTGCCAGCAGACTCGACAGCTACGAAGAGACCCAGTACTTC. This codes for CASRLDSYEETQYF. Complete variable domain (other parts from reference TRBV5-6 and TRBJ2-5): DAGVTQSPTHLIKTRGQQVTLRCSPKSGHDTVSWYQQALGQGPQFIFQYYEEEERQRGNFPDRFSGHQFPNYSSELNVNALLLGDSALYLCASRLDSYEETQYFGPGTRLLVL.

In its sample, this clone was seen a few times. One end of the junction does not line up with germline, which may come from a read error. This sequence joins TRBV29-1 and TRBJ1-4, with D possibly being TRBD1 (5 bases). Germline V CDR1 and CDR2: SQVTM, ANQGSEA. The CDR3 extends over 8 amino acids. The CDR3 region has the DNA TGCAGCGTTGGAACAGGTCAATTT. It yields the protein CSVGTGQF.

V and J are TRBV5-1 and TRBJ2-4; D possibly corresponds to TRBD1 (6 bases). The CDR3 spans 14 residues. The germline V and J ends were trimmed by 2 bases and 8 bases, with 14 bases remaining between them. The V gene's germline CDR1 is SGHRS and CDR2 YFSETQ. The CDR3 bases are TGCGCCAGCAGCTTAAGGGGGTTAGAAGACATTCAGTACTTC. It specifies CASSLRGLEDIQYF.

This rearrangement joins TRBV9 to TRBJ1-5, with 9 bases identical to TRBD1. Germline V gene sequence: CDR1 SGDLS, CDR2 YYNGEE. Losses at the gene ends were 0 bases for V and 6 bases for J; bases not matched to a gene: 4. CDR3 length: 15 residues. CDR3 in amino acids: CASSVGDRDSQPQHF. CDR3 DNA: TGTGCCAGCAGCGTAGGGGACAGGGATAGTCAGCCCCAGCATTTT.

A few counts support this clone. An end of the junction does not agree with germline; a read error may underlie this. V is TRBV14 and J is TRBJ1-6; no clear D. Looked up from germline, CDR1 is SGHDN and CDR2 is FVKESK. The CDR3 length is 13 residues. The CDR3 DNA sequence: TGTGCCAGCAGCCAGACCCTTAATACACCCCTCCACTTT. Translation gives CASSQTLNTPLHF.

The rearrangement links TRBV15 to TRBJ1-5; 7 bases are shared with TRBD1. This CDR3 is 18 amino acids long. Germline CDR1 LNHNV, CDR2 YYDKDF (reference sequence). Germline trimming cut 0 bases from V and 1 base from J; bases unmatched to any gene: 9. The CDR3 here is CATSRDGAGGISNQPQHF. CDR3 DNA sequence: TGTGCCACCAGCAGAGATGGAGCAGGGGGGATCAGCAATCAGCCCCAGCATTTT.

CDR3 region: CASSHVSGPNEQFF. In DNA form, the CDR3 reads TGCGCCAGCAGCCACGTTTCGGGTCCCAATGAGCAGTTCTTC. The chain uses TRBV4-3 and TRBJ2-1; D gene uncertain. Germline V gives CDR1 LGHNA, CDR2 YSLEER. Trimming shortened V by 3 bases and J by 6 bases, and 12 bases separated the two germline ends. This CDR3 spans 14 amino acids.

DNA for the CDR3: TGCGCCAGCAGCCTAGAAAAGGATACGCAGTATTTT. This codes for CASSLEKDTQYF. This chain links TRBV5-1 with TRBJ2-3; D unresolved. The CDR3 is 12 residues long. Germline values: CDR1 SGHRS, CDR2 YFSETQ. The germline V and J ends were trimmed by 4 bases and 6 bases, with 9 bases remaining between them.

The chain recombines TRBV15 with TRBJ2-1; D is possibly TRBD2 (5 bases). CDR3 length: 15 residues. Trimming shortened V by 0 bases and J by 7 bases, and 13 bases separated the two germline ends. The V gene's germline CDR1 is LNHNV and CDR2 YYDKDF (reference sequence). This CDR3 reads CATSRERLALNEQFF. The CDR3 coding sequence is TGTGCCACCAGCAGAGAAAGGCTAGCACTTAATGAGCAGTTCTTC.

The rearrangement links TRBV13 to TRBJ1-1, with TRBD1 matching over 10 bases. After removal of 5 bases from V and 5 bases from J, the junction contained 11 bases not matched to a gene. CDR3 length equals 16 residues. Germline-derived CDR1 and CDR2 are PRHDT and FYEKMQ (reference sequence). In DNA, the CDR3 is TGTGCCAGCAGCGGATTCCGGGACAGGGGTTCTACTGAAGCTTTCTTT. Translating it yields CASSGFRDRGSTEAFF.

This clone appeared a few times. The CDR3 here is CASSYGGGNEKLFF. CDR3 DNA sequence: TGTGCCAGCAGTTACGGGGGGGGAAATGAAAAACTGTTTTTT. This chain connects TRBV6-6 to TRBJ1-4, with a tentative D call TRBD1 (5 bases). CDR3 length: 14 amino acids. V lost 2 bases to trimming and J lost 5 bases, with 9 bases between them. Germline lookup yields CDR1 MNHNY and CDR2 SVGAGI (reference sequence).

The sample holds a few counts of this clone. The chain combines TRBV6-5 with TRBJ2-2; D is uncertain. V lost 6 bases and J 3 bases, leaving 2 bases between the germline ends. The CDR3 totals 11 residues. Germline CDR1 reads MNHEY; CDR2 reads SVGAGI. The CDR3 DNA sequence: TGTGCCAGCAGACACACCGGGGAGCTGTTTTTT. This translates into CASRHTGELFF.

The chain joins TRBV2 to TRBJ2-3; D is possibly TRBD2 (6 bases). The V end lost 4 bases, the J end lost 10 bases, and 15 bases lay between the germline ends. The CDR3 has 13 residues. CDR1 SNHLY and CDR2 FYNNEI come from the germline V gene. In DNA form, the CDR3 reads TGTGCCAGCAGTGGACGGGAACTAGCAGCGCAGTATTTT. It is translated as CASSGRELAAQYF.

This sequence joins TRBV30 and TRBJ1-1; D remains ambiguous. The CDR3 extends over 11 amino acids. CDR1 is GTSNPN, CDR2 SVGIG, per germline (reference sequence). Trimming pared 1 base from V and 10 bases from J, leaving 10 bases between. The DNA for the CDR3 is TGTGCCTGGAGTGCGACGAGGGTAGCTTTCTTT. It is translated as CAWSATRVAFF. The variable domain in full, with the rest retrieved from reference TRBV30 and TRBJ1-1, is SQTIHQWPATLVQPVGSPLSLECTVEGTSNPNLYWYRQAAGRGLQLLFYSVGIGQISSEVPQNLSASRPQDRQFILSSKKLLLSDSGFYLCAWSATRVAFFGQGTRLTVV.

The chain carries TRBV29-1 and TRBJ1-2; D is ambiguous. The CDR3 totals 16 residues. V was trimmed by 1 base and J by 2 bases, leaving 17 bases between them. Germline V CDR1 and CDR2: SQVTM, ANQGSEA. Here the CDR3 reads CSVEVRFGGFNYGYTF. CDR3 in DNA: TGCAGCGTTGAAGTACGTTTCGGAGGGTTCAACTATGGCTACACCTTC.

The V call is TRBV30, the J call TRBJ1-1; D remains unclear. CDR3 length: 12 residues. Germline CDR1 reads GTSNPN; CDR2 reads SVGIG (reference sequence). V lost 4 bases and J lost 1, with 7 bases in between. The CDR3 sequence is CAWKRANTEAFF. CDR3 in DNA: TGTGCCTGGAAGAGGGCGAACACTGAAGCTTTCTTT.

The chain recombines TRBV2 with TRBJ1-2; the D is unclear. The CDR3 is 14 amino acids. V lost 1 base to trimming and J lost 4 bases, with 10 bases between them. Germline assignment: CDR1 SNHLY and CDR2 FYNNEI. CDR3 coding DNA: TGTGCCAGCAGTGAAGAGAAAGCCCTCTATGGCTACACCTTC. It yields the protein CASSEEKALYGYTF.

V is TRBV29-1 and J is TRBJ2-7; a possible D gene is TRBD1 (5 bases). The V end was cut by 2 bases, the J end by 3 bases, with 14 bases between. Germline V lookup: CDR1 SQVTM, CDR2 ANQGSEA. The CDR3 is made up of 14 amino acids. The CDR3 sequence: CSVELSQGIYEQYF. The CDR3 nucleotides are TGCAGCGTTGAACTCTCCCAGGGTATCTACGAGCAGTACTTC.

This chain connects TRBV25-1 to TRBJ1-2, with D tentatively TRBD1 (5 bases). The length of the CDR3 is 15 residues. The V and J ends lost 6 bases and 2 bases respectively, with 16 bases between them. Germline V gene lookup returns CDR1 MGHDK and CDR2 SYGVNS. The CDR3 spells CASSPSQGRNYGYTF. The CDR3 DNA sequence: TGTGCCAGCAGCCCAAGCCAGGGCAGGAACTATGGCTACACCTTC.

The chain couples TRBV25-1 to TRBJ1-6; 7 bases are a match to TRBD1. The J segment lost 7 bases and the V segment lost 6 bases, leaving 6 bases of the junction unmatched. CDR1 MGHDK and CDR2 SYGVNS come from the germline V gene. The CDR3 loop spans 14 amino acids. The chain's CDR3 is CASRGTVENSPLHF. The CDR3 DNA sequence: TGTGCCAGCAGAGGGACAGTAGAGAATTCACCCCTCCACTTT.

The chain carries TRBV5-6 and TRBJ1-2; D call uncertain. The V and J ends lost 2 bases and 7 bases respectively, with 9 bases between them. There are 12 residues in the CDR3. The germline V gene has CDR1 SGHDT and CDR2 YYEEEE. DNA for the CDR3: TGTGCCAGCAGCTTCACTGGATCTGGCTACACCTTC. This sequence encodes CASSFTGSGYTF. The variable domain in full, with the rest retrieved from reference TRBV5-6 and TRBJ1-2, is DAGVTQSPTHLIKTRGQQVTLRCSPKSGHDTVSWYQQALGQGPQFIFQYYEEEERQRGNFPDRFSGHQFPNYSSELNVNALLLGDSALYLCASSFTGSGYTFGSGTRLTVV.